This TCR beta chain appears in the sequencing data of a study of brain T cells in children with intractable seizures. Sequencing used immunoSEQ multiplex PCR; TCRdb keeps in-frame clones, though not all of them. The sample consists of around 340,000 clones, about 93% of them appearing once. The sample's time point: blood from clinic visit 5 months post-surgery; TSC patient then seizure free. The sequenced cases were selected for having the highest brain T cell transcript signatures. Before surgery, patients took at least one anti-epileptic drug. Whole-study findings and limits: HCMV serostatus was not known, and viral specificity came from CDR3 similarity only.

Germline CDR1 reads SEHNR; CDR2 reads FQNEAQ (reference sequence). This CDR3 contains 18 residues. V lost 2 bases, J lost 1 base, and 18 bases lay in between. Concerning this clone: The antigen is unknown.

The sequencing used peripheral blood, collected roughly 5 months after surgery. The chain links TRBV7-9 to TRBJ1-5, with D unresolved. The sequence was obtained from a boy under two years old with tuberous sclerosis and intractable seizures. CDR3 sequence reads: CASSLWDVGVASNQPQHF. CDR3 coding DNA: TGTGCCAGCAGCTTATGGGATGTTGGGGTCGCGAGCAATCAGCCCCAGCATTTT. Filled out from reference TRBV7-9 and TRBJ1-5, the complete variable domain reads DTGVSQNPRHKITKRGQNVTFRCDPISEHNRLYWYRQTLGQGPEFLTYFQNEAQLEKSRLLSDRFSAERPKGSFSTLEIQRTEQGDSAMYLCASSLWDVGVASNQPQHFGDGTRLSIL.